The sequence of this T cell receptor beta chain was determined in a study of blood T cell repertoires in COVID-19. For the study at large: T cells, B-cell-depleted T cells, or PBMCs supplied cDNA or gDNA.

Authors' analysis steps: Researchers report that nucleated cell counts were estimated from reference gene primer amplification. The table came from immunoSEQ multiplex PCR; TCRdb's copy has only in-frame clones and leaves some out. Clone size and V and J calls were adopted from that table, with D and trimming inferred from the DNA. Altogether 300,000 to 350,000 clones are present, about 90% being singletons, with the ten largest covering just over 1%. The V end was cut by 5 bases, the J end by 2 bases, with 17 bases between. Per the germline V gene, CDR1 is KGHSH and CDR2 is LQKENI. The CDR3 runs 16 residues.

The TCR sequence derives from a young woman who had been exposed to COVID-19. V is TRBV18 and J is TRBJ2-3; a possible D gene is TRBD2 (5 bases). The sample taken for sequencing was PBMCs or T cells enriched from blood (not recorded which). The CDR3 sequence: CASSSTTPGNTDTQYF. The CDR3 DNA sequence: TGTGCCAGCTCATCCACTACCCCGGGGAACACAGATACGCAGTATTTT.